This TCR beta chain was sequenced for a study of T cells in Graves' hyperthyroidism and ophthalmopathy. Amplification yielded TCR beta CDR3 regions, with RNA transcripts as the source. In the first-round RT-PCR of the TCR CDR3, the HTBI primer set was used. TCRdb re-derived calls from the multiplex PCR reads in MiXCR, one entry per CDR3 protein. The sample yields a few hundred thousand distinct CDR3 sequences, around 20% seen once. V shed 5 bases and J 7 bases; nucleotides not matched to a gene: 10. The CDR3 sequence is 14 residues long. The germline V gene has CDR1 MDHEN and CDR2 SYDVKM. This clonotype was detected many times.

Sequenced sample: blood. The source of this sequence is a man between 18 and 35 years old with Graves' hyperthyroidism. The chain recombines TRBV28 with TRBJ2-5; 7 nucleotides align to TRBD1. This chain's CDR3 is CASSPSTGMGTQYF. In DNA form, the CDR3 reads TGTGCCAGCAGTCCTTCGACAGGGATGGGGACCCAGTACTTC. The full variable domain, its missing parts supplied by reference TRBV28 and TRBJ2-5, is DVKVTQSSRYLVKRTGEKVFLECVQDMDHENMFWYRQDPGLGLRLIYFSYDVKMKEKGDIPEGYSVSREKKERFSLILESASTNQTSMYLCASSPSTGMGTQYFGPGTRLLVL.